The rows below give T cell receptor beta chains drawn from one sample of a study of T cell clones after liver transplantation. The assay was immunoSEQ multiplex PCR, and TCRdb's table has in-frame clones only and misses some. The table has roughly 50,000 clones, approximately 88% seen once; the top ten hold around 7.8%. The sequences come from CD4+ T cells from blood, collected before liver transplant. The source of these receptors is a human donor who received a liver transplant. Both conserved end residues are trimmed from each CDR3.

TRBV21-1	TRBJ1-4	ASSKYGWEKLF
TRBV7-6	TRBJ1-5	ASSPTIDQPQH
TRBV7-6	TRBJ1-6	ASSLTPGGNSPLH
TRBV11-2	TRBJ1-2	ASSPTQGTSNYGYT
TRBV28	TRBJ2-5	ASSLRDGYQETQY
TRBV15	TRBJ2-1	ATSRDVAGVVEYEQF
TRBV14	TRBJ1-3	ASRLSSGNTIY
TRBV10-3	TRBJ2-5	AISEVSGLADQETQY
TRBV5-1	TRBJ2-7	ASSLLGGDGAYEQY
TRBV7-9	TRBJ2-2	ASSSLPILLAEHTGELF
TRBV11-3	TRBJ2-5	ASSPGLAIQETQY
TRBV5-1	TRBJ1-1	ASSLNRAGMNTEAF
TRBV7-9	TRBJ2-7	ASSPDRVWGEQY
TRBV7-2	TRBJ2-3	ASSRGLAPDTQY
TRBV29-1	TRBJ1-2	SVAVGQGTGYT
TRBV6-1	TRBJ2-7	ASSPLQTGGYEQY
TRBV4-2	TRBJ2-3	ASSQEGTSGRTDTQY
TRBV19	TRBJ1-5	ASSIDRRPQH
TRBV10-3	TRBJ1-5	AISDPTGGGNQPQH
TRBV9	TRBJ1-1	ASSVVSVGQGNTEAF
TRBV18	TRBJ1-5	ASSPKGGGNQPQH
TRBV7-2	TRBJ1-1	ASSLMGGDNTEAF
TRBV6-6	TRBJ1-1	ASNEGTNEAF
TRBV15	TRBJ1-1	ATSTGQGLTEAF
TRBV2	TRBJ2-3	ASTGTSGTDTQY
TRBV7-2	TRBJ1-5	ASSFFADSNQPQH
TRBV5-1	TRBJ1-6	ASSFSSDSHNSPLH
TRBV25-1	TRBJ2-3	ATEAPTAGYTDTQY
TRBV11-1	TRBJ2-2	ASSLRRPQGRTFGELF
TRBV7-3	TRBJ2-1	ASSSTGTGSDEQF
TRBV5-4	TRBJ1-6	ASSGRTGTNSPLH
TRBV18	TRBJ1-2	ASSPGGTGAFYGYT
TRBV4-3	TRBJ1-1	ASSHVGGRHTEAF
TRBV7-8	TRBJ2-1	ASRAAPSSYNEQF
TRBV27	TRBJ2-6	ASSLRYPTGANVLT
TRBV6-5	TRBJ1-1	ASSYSSLNTEAF
TRBV5-1	TRBJ1-5	ASSSGTPNQPQH
TRBV7-3	TRBJ2-2	ASSRDNPGAGELF
TRBV11-3	TRBJ2-1	ASSLEGRGDNEQF
TRBV28	TRBJ2-1	ASSLLAGENNEQF
TRBV28	NA	ASKKLGFEQY
TRBV19	TRBJ2-4	ASSADRGRYIQY
TRBV7-9	TRBJ2-1	ASSLTPSGGYEQF
TRBV9	TRBJ1-2	ASSPDLGRNYGYT
TRBV28	TRBJ2-5	ASSLRGETQY
TRBV7-2	TRBJ2-3	ASSPIGGEGGTDTQY
TRBV14	TRBJ2-3	ASSPRGGSTDTQY
TRBV29-1	TRBJ1-1	SVYKGGTEAF
TRBV5-1	TRBJ2-4	ASSSGQGDKNIQY
TRBV14	TRBJ1-2	ASSQERTGIGGYT
TRBV5-5	TRBJ1-5	ASSLGGQGDNQPQH
TRBV5-1	TRBJ2-5	ASRARGTEQETQY
TRBV19	TRBJ1-5	ASGGARRSNQPQH
TRBV20-1	TRBJ2-3	SAGFKDTQY
TRBV14	TRBJ1-1	ASSQELQFHTEAF
TRBV7-3	TRBJ1-1	ASSQTGDTEAF